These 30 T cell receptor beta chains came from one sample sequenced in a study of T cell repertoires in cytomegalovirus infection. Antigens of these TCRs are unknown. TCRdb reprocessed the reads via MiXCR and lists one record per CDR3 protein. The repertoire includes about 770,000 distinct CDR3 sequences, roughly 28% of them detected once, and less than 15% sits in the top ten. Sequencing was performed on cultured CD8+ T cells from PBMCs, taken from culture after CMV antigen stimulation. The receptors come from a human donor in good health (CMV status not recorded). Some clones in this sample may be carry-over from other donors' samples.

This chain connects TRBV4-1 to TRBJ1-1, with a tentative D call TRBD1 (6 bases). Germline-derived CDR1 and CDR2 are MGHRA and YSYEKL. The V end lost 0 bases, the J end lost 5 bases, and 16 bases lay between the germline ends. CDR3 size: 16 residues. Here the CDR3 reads CASSQDPTGRGTEAFF. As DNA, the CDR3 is TGCGCCAGCAGCCAAGATCCAACAGGAAGGGGGACTGAAGCTTTCTTT.

The CDR3: CASTFGQGSTEAFF. In DNA form, the CDR3 reads TGTGCCAGCACCTTTGGGCAGGGGAGTACTGAAGCTTTCTTT. J is TRBJ1-1 and V is TRBV5-4; a weak D match, TRBD1 (6 bases). The V gene's germline CDR1 is SGHNT and CDR2 YYREEE (reference sequence). The ends were cut back, 6 bases at V and 5 bases at J, with 17 bases in the middle. The CDR3 sequence is 14 residues long. Drawing the rest from reference TRBV5-4 and TRBJ1-1, the complete variable domain is ETGVTQSPTHLIKTRGQQVTLRCSSQSGHNTVSWYQQALGQGPQFIFQYYREEENGRGNFPPRFSGLQFPNYSSELNVNALELDDSALYLCASTFGQGSTEAFFGQGTRLTVV.

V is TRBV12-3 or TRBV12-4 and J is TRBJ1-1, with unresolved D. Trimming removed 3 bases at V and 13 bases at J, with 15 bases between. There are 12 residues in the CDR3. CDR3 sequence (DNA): TGTGCCAGCAGTTTTATTGTAAGTTGGGGTTTCTTT. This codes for CASSFIVSWGFF.

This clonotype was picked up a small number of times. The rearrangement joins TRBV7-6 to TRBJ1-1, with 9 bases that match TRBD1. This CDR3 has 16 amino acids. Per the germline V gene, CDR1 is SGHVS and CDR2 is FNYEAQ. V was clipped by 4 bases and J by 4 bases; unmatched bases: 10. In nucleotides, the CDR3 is TGTGCCAGCAGCTCTATTCCGGGACAGGGAACCACTGAAGCTTTCTTT. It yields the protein CASSSIPGQGTTEAFF.

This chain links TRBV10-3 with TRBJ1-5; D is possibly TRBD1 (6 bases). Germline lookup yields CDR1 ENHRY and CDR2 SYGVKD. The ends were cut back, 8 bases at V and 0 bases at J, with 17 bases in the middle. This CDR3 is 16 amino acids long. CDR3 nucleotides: TGTGCCATCGGGGGCCGGGGGAATTATAGCAATCAGCCCCAGCATTTT. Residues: CAIGGRGNYSNQPQHF.

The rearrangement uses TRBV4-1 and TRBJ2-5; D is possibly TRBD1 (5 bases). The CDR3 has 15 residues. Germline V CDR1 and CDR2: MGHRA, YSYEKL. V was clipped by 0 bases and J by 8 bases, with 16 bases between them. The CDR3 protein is CASSQDQTRRETQYF. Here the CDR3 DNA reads TGCGCCAGCAGCCAAGATCAGACCCGCAGGGAAACCCAGTACTTC.

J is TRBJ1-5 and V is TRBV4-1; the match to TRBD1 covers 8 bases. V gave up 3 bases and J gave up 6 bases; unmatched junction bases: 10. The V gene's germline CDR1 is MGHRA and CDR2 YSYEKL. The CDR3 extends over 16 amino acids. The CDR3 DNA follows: TGCGCCAGCAGCCATGCCGCGGACAGGGAGATTCAGCCCCAGCATTTT. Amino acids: CASSHAADREIQPQHF.

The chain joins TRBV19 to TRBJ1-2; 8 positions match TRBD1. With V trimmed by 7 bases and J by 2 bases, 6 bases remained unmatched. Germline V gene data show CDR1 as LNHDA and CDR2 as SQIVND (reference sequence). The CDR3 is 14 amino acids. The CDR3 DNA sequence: TGTGCCAGTACCCCCAGGGGGCGAAACTATGGCTACACCTTC. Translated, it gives CASTPRGRNYGYTF.

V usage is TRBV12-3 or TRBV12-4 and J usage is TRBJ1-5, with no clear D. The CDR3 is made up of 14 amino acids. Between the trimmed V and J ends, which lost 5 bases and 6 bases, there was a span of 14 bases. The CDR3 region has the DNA TGTGCCAGCAGTATGGGTAGGATAGGTCAGCCCCAGCATTTT. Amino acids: CASSMGRIGQPQHF.

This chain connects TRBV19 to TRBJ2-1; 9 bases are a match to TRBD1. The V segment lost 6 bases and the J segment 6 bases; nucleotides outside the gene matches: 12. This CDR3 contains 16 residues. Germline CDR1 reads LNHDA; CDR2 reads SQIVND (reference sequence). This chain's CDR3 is CASSLTGGGIGNEQFF. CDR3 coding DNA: TGTGCCAGTAGCTTAACAGGGGGCGGCATAGGCAATGAGCAGTTCTTC.

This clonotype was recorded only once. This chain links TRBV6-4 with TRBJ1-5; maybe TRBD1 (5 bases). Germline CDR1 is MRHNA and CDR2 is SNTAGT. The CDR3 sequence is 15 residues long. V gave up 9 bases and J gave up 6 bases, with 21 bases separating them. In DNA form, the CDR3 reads TGTGCCAGGAATCTTTCGGGGGGTCTCGGTCAGCCCCAGCATTTT. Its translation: CARNLSGGLGQPQHF.

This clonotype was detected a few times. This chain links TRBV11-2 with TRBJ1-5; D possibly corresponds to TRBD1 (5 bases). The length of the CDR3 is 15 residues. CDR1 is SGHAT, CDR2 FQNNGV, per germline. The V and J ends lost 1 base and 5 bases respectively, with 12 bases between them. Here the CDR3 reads CASSLGQGFDQPQHF. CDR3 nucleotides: TGTGCCAGCAGCTTAGGTCAGGGATTCGATCAGCCCCAGCATTTT.

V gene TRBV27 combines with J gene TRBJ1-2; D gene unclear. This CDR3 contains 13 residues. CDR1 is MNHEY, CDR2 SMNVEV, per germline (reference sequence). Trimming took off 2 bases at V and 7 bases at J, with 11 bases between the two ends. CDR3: CASSLRGFLGYTF. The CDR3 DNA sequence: TGTGCCAGCAGTTTAAGAGGGTTCCTTGGCTACACCTTC.

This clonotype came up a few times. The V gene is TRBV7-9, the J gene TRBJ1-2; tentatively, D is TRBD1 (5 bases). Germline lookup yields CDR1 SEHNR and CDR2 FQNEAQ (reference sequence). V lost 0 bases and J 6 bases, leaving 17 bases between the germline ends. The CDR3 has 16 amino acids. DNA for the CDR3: TGTGCCAGCAGCTTAGCCCTGGGACCCCCACTAGATGGCTACACCTTC. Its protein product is CASSLALGPPLDGYTF.

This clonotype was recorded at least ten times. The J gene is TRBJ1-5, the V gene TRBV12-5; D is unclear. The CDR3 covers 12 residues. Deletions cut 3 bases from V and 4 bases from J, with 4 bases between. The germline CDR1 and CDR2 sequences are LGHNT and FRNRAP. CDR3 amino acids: CASGLGNQPQHF. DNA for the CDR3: TGTGCTAGTGGTTTAGGGAATCAGCCCCAGCATTTT.

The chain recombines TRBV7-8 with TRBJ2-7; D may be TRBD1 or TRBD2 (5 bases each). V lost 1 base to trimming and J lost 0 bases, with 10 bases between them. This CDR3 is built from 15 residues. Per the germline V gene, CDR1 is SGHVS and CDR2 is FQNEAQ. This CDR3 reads CASSLDGASSYEQYF. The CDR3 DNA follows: TGTGCCAGCAGCTTAGACGGGGCATCCTCCTACGAGCAGTACTTC.

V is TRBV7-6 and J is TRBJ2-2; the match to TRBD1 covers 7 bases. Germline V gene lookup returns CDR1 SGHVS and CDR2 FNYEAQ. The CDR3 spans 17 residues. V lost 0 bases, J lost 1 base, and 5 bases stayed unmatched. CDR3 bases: TGTGCCAGCAGCTTAGCTGGGGCAGGGGGGAACACCGGGGAGCTGTTTTTT. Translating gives CASSLAGAGGNTGELFF.

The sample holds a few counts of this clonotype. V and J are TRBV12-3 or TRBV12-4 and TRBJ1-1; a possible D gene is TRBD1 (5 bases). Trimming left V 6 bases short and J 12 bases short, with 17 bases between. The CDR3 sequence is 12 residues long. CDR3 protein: CASSPSSGMPFF. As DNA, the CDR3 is TGTGCCAGCAGCCCCTCATCAGGGATGCCTTTCTTT.

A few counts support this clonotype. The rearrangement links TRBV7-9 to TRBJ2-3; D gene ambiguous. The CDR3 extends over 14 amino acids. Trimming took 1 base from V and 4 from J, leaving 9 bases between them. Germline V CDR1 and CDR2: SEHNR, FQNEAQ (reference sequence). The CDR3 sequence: CASSLGSSSDTQYF. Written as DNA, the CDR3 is TGTGCCAGCAGCTTAGGATCCAGTTCAGATACGCAGTATTTT.

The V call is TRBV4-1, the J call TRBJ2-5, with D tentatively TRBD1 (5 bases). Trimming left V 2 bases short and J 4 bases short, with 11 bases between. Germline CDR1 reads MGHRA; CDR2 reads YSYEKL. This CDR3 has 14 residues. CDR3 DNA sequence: TGCGCCAGCAGCCAAACTCAGGGTCGAGAGACCCAGTACTTC. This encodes CASSQTQGRETQYF.

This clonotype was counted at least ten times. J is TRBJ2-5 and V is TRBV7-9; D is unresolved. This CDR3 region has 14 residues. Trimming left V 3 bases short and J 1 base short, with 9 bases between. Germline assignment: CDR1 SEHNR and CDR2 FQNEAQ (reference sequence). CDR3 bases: TGTGCCAGCAGCTTGAAACACCTCCAAGAGACCCAGTACTTC. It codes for CASSLKHLQETQYF.

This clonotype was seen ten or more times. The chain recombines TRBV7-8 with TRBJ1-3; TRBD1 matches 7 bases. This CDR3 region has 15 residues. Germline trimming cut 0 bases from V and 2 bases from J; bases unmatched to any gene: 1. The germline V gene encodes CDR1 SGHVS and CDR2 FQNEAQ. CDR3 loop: CASSLAGGTGNTIYF. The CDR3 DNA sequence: TGTGCCAGCAGCTTAGCAGGGGGCACTGGAAACACCATATATTTT.

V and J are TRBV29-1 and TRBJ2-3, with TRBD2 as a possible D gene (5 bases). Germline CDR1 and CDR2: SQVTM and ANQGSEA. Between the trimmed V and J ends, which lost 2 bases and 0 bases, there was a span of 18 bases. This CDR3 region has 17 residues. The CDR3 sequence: CSVERRGAGESTDTQYF. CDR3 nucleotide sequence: TGCAGCGTTGAACGCCGGGGAGCTGGGGAGAGCACAGATACGCAGTATTTT.

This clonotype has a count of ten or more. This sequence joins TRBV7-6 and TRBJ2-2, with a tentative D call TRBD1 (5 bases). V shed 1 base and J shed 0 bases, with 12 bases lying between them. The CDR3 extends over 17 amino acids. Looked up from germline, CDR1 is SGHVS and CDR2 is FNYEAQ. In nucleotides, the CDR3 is TGTGCCAGCAGCTTAGTATTTGGACATACGAACACCGGGGAGCTGTTTTTT. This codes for CASSLVFGHTNTGELFF.

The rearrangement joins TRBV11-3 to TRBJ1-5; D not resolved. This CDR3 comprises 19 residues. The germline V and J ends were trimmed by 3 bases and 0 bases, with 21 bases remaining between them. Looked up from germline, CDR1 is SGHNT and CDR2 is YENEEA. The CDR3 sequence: CASSFRGPAPSDSNQPQHF. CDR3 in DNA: TGTGCCAGCAGCTTCAGAGGCCCGGCTCCCTCGGATAGCAATCAGCCCCAGCATTTT.

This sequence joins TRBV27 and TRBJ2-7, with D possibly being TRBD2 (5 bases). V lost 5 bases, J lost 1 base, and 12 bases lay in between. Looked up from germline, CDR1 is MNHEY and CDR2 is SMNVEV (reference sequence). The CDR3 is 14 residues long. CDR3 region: CASSPGGQSYEQYV. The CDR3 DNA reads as TGTGCCAGCAGTCCAGGCGGGCAGTCCTACGAGCAGTACGTC.

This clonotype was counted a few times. For the CDR3, the DNA is TGTGCCAGTAACCTCCAACCGCATTCTAGCACAGATACGCAGTATTTT. Protein sequence: CASNLQPHSSTDTQYF. This chain links TRBV19 with TRBJ2-3; unclear D gene. Trimming shortened V by 7 bases and J by 0 bases, and 17 bases separated the two germline ends. Germline loops: CDR1 LNHDA, CDR2 SQIVND (reference sequence). This CDR3 has 16 amino acids.

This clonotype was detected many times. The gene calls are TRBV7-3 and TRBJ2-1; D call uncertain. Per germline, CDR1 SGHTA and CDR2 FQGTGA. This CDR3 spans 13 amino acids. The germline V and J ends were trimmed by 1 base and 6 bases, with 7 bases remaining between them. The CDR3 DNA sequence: TGTGCCAGCAGCTTAATCGGTCCCAATGAGCAGTTCTTC. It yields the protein CASSLIGPNEQFF.

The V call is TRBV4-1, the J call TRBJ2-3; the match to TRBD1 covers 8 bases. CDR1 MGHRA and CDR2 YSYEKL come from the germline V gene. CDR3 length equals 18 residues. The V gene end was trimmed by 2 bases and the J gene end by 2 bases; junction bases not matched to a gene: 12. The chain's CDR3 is CASSQHPGQELLTDTQYF. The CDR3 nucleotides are TGCGCCAGCAGCCAACACCCGGGACAGGAGTTACTCACAGATACGCAGTATTTT.

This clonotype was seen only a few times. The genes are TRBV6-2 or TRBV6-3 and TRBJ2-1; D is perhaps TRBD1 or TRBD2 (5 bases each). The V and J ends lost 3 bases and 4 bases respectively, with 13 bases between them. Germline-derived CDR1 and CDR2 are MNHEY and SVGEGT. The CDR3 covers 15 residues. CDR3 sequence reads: CASSYMVGVYNEQFF. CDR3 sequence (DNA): TGTGCCAGCAGTTATATGGTGGGGGTGTACAATGAGCAGTTCTTC.